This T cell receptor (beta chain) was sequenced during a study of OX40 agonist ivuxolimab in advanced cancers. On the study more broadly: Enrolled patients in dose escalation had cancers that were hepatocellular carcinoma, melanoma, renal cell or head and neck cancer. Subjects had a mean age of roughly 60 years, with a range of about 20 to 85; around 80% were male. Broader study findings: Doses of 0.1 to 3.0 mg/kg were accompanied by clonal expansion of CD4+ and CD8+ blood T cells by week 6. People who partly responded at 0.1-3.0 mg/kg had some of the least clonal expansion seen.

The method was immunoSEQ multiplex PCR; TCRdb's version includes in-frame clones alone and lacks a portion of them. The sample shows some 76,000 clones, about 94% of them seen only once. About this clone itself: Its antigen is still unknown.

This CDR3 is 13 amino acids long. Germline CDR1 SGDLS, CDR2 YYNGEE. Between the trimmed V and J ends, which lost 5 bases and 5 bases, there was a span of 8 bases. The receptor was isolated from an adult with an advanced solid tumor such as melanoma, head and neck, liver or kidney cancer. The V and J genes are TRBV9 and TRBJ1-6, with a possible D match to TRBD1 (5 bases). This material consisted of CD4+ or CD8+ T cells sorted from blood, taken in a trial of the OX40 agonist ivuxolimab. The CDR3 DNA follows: TGTGCCAGCAGGGGACCGAATAATTCACCCCTCCACTTT. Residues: CASRGPNNSPLHF.